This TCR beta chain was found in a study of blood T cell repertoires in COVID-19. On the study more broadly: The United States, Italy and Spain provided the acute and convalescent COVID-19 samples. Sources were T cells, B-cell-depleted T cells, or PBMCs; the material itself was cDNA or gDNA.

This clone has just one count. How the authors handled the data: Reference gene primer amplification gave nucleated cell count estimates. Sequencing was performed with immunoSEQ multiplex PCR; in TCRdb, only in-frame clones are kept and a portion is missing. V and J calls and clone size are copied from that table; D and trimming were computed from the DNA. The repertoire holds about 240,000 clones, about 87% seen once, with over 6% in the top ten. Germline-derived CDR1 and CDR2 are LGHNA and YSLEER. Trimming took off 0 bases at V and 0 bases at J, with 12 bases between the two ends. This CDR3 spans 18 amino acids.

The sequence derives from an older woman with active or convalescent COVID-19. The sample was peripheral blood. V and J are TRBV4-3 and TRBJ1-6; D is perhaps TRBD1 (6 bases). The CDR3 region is CASSQDRTESSYNSPLHF. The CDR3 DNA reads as TGCGCCAGCAGCCAAGACCGGACAGAGAGCTCCTATAATTCACCCCTCCACTTT.